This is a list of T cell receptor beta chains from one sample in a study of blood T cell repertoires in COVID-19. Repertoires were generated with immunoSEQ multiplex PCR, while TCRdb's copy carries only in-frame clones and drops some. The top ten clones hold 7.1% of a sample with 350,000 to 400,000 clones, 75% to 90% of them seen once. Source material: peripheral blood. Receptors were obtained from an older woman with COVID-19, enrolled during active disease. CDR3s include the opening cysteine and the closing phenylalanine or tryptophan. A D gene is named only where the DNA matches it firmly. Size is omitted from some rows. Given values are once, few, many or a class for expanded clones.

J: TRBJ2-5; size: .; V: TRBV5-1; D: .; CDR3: CASSLAPSQETQYF; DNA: TGCGCCAGCAGCTTGGCCCCCAGCCAAGAGACCCAGTACTTC
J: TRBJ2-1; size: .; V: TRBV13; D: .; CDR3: CANPATLTRNEQFF; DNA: TGTGCCAACCCTGCTACCCTGACGAGGAATGAGCAGTTCTTC
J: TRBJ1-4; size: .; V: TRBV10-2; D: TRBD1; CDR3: CASRARDSLNEKLFF; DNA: TGCGCCAGCAGGGCCCGGGACAGCCTAAATGAAAAACTGTTTTTT
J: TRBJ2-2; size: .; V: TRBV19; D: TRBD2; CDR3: CASSPGGRAANTGELFF; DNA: TGTGCCAGTAGTCCGGGGGGGAGGGCGGCGAACACCGGGGAGCTGTTTTTT
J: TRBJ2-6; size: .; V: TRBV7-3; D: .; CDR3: CASSPSYSGANVLTF; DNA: TGTGCCAGCAGCCCCTCGTACTCTGGGGCCAACGTCCTGACTTTC
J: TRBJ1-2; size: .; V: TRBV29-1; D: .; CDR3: CSVGAGGGYGYTF; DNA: TGCAGCGTTGGCGCCGGGGGTGGCTATGGCTACACCTTC
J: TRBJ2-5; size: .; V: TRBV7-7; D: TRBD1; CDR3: CASSSGGYRGRETQYF; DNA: TGTGCCAGCAGCTCAGGGGGGTACAGGGGGCGAGAGACCCAGTACTTC
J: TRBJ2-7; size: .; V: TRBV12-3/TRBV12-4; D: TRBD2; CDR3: CASSGTSLYEQYF; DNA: TGTGCCAGCTCCGGGACTAGCTTATACGAGCAGTACTTC
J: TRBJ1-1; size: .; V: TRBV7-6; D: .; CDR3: CASSLEAGHLNTEAFF; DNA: TGTGCCAGCAGCTTAGAAGCAGGCCATCTGAACACTGAAGCTTTCTTT
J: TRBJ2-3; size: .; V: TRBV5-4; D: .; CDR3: CASSSLLGTQRYEGDTQYF; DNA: TGTGCCAGCAGCTCGCTCCTAGGTACGCAGCGTTATGAAGGAGATACGCAGTATTTT
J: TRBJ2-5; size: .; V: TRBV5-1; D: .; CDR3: CASRFGQIQETQYF; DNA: TGCGCCAGCCGATTCGGACAGATCCAAGAGACCCAGTACTTC
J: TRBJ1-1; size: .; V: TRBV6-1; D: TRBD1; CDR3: CASSVFIIAGTGGSTEAFF; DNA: TGTGCCAGCAGTGTCTTCATAATAGCCGGGACAGGGGGAAGCACTGAAGCTTTCTTT
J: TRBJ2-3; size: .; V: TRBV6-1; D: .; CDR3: CASSDMDYQFPDTQYF; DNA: TGTGCCAGCAGTGATATGGACTACCAATTCCCAGATACGCAGTATTTT
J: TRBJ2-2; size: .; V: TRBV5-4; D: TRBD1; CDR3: CASSPGGQGSRELFF; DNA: TGTGCCAGCAGCCCAGGGGGACAGGGGAGTCGGGAGCTGTTTTTT
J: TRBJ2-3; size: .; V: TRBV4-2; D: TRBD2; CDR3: CASSQGVAGPSSTDTQYF; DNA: TGTGCCAGCAGCCAAGGGGTAGCGGGGCCCTCTAGCACAGATACGCAGTATTTT
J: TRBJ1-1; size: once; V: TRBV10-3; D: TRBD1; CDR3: CATGGRDRGTEAFF; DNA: TGTGCCACCGGGGGAAGGGACAGAGGCACTGAAGCTTTCTTT
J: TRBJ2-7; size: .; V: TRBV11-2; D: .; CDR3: CASSRDIGYEQYF; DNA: TGTGCCAGCAGCCGGGACATAGGCTACGAGCAGTACTTC
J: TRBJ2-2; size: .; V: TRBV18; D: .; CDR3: CASSPYSERSTGELFF; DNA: TGTGCCAGCTCACCGTATAGCGAAAGGAGCACCGGGGAGCTGTTTTTT
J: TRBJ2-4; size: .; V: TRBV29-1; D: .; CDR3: CSVVWGLAKNIQYF; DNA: TGCAGCGTTGTTTGGGGCCTAGCCAAAAACATTCAGTACTTC
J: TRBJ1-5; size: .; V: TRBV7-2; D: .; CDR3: CASSFTDYSNQPQHF; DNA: TGTGCCAGCAGCTTTACAGATTATAGCAATCAGCCCCAGCATTTT
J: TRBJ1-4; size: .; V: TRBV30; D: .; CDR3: CAWSRPGEGKLFF; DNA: TGTGCCTGGAGTCGACCGGGTGAGGGAAAACTGTTTTTT
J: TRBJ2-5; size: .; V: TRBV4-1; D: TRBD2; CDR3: CASSQALIAGGAETQYF; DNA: TGCGCCAGCAGCCAAGCCCTCATAGCGGGGGGGGCAGAGACCCAGTACTTC
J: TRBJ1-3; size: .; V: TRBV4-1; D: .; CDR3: CASSQEGKIPGLISGNTIYF; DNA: TGCGCCAGCAGCCAAGAGGGAAAAATCCCCGGACTGATCTCTGGAAACACCATATATTTT
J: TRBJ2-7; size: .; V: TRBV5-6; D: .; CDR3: CASSLAGSYEQYF; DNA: TGTGCCAGCAGCTTGGCCGGTTCCTACGAGCAGTACTTC
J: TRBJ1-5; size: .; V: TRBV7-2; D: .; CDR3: CASSFQRDISNQPQHF; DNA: TGTGCCAGCAGCTTTCAGCGGGACATCAGCAATCAGCCCCAGCATTTT
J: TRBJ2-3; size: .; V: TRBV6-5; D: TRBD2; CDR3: CASSHGRGGTDTQYF; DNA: TGTGCCAGCAGTCACGGGCGGGGGGGCACAGATACGCAGTATTTT
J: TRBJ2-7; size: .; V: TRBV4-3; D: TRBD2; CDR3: CASSHGGAYEQYF; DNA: TGCGCCAGCAGCCATGGGGGGGCCTACGAGCAGTACTTC
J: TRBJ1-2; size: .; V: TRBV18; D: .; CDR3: CASSNTREVGYTF; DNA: TGTGCCAGCTCTAACACCAGAGAGGTTGGCTACACCTTC
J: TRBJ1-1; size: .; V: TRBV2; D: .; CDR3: CASSEAYGNTEAFF; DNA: TGTGCCAGCAGTGAAGCGTACGGGAACACTGAAGCTTTCTTT
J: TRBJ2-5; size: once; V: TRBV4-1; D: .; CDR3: CASSQVWAVETQYF; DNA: TGCGCCAGCAGCCAAGTCTGGGCTGTAGAGACCCAGTACTTC
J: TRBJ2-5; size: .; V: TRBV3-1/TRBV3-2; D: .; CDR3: CASSGDQETQYF; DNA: TGTGCCAGCAGCGGAGACCAAGAGACCCAGTACTTC
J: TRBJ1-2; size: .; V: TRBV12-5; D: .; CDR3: CASGVRLNYGYTF; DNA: TGTGCTAGTGGTGTCCGTTTGAACTATGGCTACACCTTC
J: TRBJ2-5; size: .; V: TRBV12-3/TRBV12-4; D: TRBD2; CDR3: CASRGDQETQYF; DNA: TGTGCCTCTCGGGGGGACCAAGAGACCCAGTACTTC
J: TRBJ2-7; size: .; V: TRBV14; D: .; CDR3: CASSYSVLGGEQYF; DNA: TGTGCCAGCAGCTATAGTGTGCTGGGGGGCGAGCAGTACTTC
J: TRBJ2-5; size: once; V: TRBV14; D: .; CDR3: CASSQDFGRGETQYF; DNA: TGTGCCAGCAGCCAAGATTTTGGCAGGGGAGAGACCCAGTACTTC
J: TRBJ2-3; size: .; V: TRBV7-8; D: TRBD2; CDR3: CASSLERAGGPQSRQYF; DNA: TGTGCCAGCAGCTTAGAGCGGGCGGGGGGCCCCCAGAGTAGGCAGTATTTT
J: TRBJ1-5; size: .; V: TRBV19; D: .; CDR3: CASSIGDDSQPQHF; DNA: TGTGCCAGTAGTATAGGCGACGACTCTCAGCCCCAGCATTTT
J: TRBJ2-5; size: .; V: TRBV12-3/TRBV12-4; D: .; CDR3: CASSPTGEETQYF; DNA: TGTGCCAGCAGTCCGACGGGAGAAGAGACCCAGTACTTC
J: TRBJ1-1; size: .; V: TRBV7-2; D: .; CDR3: CASSLGSTVQAFF; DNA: TGTGCCAGCAGCTTAGGATCGACAGTTCAAGCTTTCTTT
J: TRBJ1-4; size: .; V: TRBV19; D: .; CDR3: CASSRTDLDEKLFF; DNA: TGTGCCAGTAGTAGGACAGATCTTGATGAAAAACTGTTTTTT
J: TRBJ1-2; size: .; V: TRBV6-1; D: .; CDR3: CASSEGQGLTNYGYTF; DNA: TGTGCCAGCAGTGAGGGGCAGGGTCTGACTAACTATGGCTACACCTTC
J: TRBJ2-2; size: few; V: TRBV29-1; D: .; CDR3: CSVRVQASNTGELFF; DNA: TGCAGCGTGAGGGTGCAGGCCTCGAACACCGGGGAGCTGTTTTTT
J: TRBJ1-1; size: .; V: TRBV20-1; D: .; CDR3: CSAIEAGPNTEAFF; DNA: TGCAGTGCTATTGAGGCAGGTCCTAACACTGAAGCTTTCTTT
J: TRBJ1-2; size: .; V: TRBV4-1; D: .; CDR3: CASSQVVRSTNYGYTF; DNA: TGCGCCAGCAGCCAAGTTGTTAGGAGCACTAACTATGGCTACACCTTC
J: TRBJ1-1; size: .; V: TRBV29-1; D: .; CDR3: CSAMGGNTEAFF; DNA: TGCAGCGCCATGGGGGGGAACACTGAAGCTTTCTTT
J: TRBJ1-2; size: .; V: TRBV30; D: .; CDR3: CAWSRGPPYGYTF; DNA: TGTGCCTGGTCCAGGGGCCCTCCCTATGGCTACACCTTC
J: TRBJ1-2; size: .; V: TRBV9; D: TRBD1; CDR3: CASSAGGYGYTF; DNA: TGTGCCAGCAGCGCAGGGGGATATGGCTACACCTTC
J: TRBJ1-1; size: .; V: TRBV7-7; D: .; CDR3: CASSLQEGTEAFF; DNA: TGTGCCAGCAGCCTCCAGGAGGGAACTGAAGCTTTCTTT
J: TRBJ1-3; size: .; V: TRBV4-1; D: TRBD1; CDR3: CASSQGDSGNTIYF; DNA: TGCGCCAGCAGCCAAGGGGACAGTGGAAACACCATATATTTT
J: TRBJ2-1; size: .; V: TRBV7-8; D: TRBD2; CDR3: CASSFLAGGPNEQFF; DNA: TGTGCCAGCAGCTTCTTGGCGGGGGGGCCCAATGAGCAGTTCTTC
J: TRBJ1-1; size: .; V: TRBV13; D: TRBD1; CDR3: CASSASGGAEAFF; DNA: TGTGCCAGCAGCGCCTCAGGGGGTGCTGAAGCTTTCTTT